This T cell receptor beta chain was sequenced for a study of early T cells in non-severe SARS-CoV-2 infection. CDR1 is KGHSH and CDR2 is LQKENI in the germline V gene. This CDR3 comprises 14 residues. The V end lost 5 bases, the J end lost 1 base, and 9 bases lay between the germline ends. This clonotype was detected ten times or more. TCRdb re-derived calls from the 5' RACE reads in MiXCR, one entry per CDR3 protein. The sample comprises some 30,000 distinct CDR3 sequences, 4.5% of which are singletons, and around 6% rests with the top ten. The TCR sequence derives from an adult who was a healthcare worker with PCR-confirmed SARS-CoV-2 infection or an uninfected control (not recorded which). Specimen: whole blood. The V and J genes are TRBV18 and TRBJ1-5; D ambiguous. The CDR3 DNA sequence: TGTGCCAGCTCATTAGGACGGAGCAATCAGCCCCAGCATTTT. It translates to CASSLGRSNQPQHF.